Listed below are T cell receptor beta chains from one sample, sequenced in a study of beta chain features in type 1 diabetes. TCRdb keeps only in-frame clones here, not all; method: immunoSEQ multiplex PCR. The sample shows some 700,000 clones, around an eighth of them seen only once. What was sequenced was naive CD4+ T cells from blood. The receptors here all came from a man younger than 30 with type 1 diabetes. CDR3s include the opening cysteine and the closing phenylalanine or tryptophan. D genes are given only for firm matches. Rows may omit the clone size; those that give it use once, few, many or a size class.

j_gene | v_gene | d_gene | abundance | CDR3aa | CDR3nt
TRBJ2-3 | TRBV14 | . | few | CASSQRQVTDTQYF | TGTGCCAGCAGCCAAAGGCAGGTAACAGATACGCAGTATTTT
TRBJ1-1 | TRBV29-1 | . | . | CSARGSGNTEAFF | TGCAGCGCCCGGGGGTCCGGGAACACTGAAGCTTTCTTT
TRBJ2-5 | TRBV27 | TRBD2 | . | CASSLGLEETQYF | TGTGCCAGCAGTCTGGGACTAGAAGAGACCCAGTACTTC
TRBJ1-5 | TRBV27 | . | few | CASSLTQGVQPQHF | TGTGCCAGCAGTTTAACGCAGGGCGTACAGCCCCAGCATTTT
TRBJ2-7 | TRBV25-1 | . | . | CASSESSYHEQYF | TGTGCCAGCAGTGAATCCTCCTACCACGAGCAGTACTTC
TRBJ2-3 | TRBV4-2 | TRBD2 | . | CASSPRVAGGLSTDTQYF | TGTGCCAGCAGCCCCCGGGTAGCGGGGGGACTTAGCACAGATACGCAGTATTTT
TRBJ2-5 | TRBV5-4 | . | few | CASSSTVYQEAQYF | TGTGCCAGCAGCTCCACAGTTTACCAAGAGGCCCAGTACTTC
TRBJ1-2 | TRBV30 | . | few | CAWSVAGYGYTF | TGTGCCTGGAGTGTAGCAGGGTACGGCTACACCTTC
TRBJ1-1 | TRBV28 | . | few | CASSLRAGMGFF | TGTGCCAGCAGTTTAAGAGCAGGGATGGGCTTCTTT
TRBJ2-3 | TRBV27 | TRBD2 | . | CASSLSGTIRTDTQYF | TGTGCCAGCAGTTTATCAGGGACTATACGCACAGATACGCAGTATTTT
TRBJ1-2 | TRBV29-1 | . | few | CSVGTSALEGYTF | TGCAGCGTGGGGACATCCGCCCTTGAGGGCTACACCTTC
TRBJ2-3 | TRBV29-1 | . | . | CSVRAGIGADTQYF | TGCAGCGTACGAGCAGGGATCGGCGCAGATACGCAGTATTTT
TRBJ2-7 | TRBV28 | . | . | CASIKTLTVHEQYF | TGTGCCAGCATTAAGACCCTAACCGTTCACGAGCAGTACTTC
TRBJ1-5 | TRBV4-1 | TRBD1 | . | CASSPRRDRGDLGDQPQHF | TGCGCCAGCAGCCCGCGCCGGGACAGGGGAGATTTAGGAGATCAGCCCCAGCATTTT
TRBJ1-6 | TRBV20-1 | . | . | CSAGPNSPLHF | TGCAGTGCAGGACCTAATTCACCCCTCCACTTT